Shown below are 18 T cell receptor beta chains from a single sample sequenced in a study of blood T cells in healthy people across ages. The second PCR ran about 6 to 12 cycles with a sample-barcoded 5' primer and J-beta primers. TCRdb processed the 5' RACE reads anew with MiXCR; each CDR3 protein has one entry. The sample consists of some 700,000 distinct CDR3 sequences, 35% to 45% of them appearing once. Sequencing was carried out using blood. Receptors originate from a woman aged 55-75 years in good health.

There are a few counts of this clonotype. In DNA, the CDR3 is TGTGCCAGCAGCCCCGACAGGGTCGGCACAGATACGCAGTATTTT. As protein: CASSPDRVGTDTQYF. The chain has TRBV27 and TRBJ2-3, with TRBD1 identical over 7 bases. Germline lookup yields CDR1 MNHEY and CDR2 SMNVEV (reference sequence). Trimming cost V 6 bases and J 1 base; bases outside gene matches: 7. The CDR3 runs to 15 residues.

The chain uses TRBV20-1 and TRBJ2-6, with 8 bases matching TRBD1. This CDR3 has 16 residues. V lost 4 bases, J lost 7 bases, and 12 bases stayed unmatched. Germline CDR1 is DFQATT and CDR2 is SNEGSKA (reference sequence). The CDR3 bases are TGCAGTGCTATGACTCCGCGGACAGGGCTCGCCAACGTCCTGACTTTC. Translating it yields CSAMTPRTGLANVLTF.

This clonotype was seen at least ten times. V and J are TRBV11-1 and TRBJ2-1, with 7 bases aligning to TRBD1. The CDR3 sequence is 15 residues long. V was pared by 6 bases and J by 5 bases, with 10 bases of the junction left unmatched. Germline CDR1 reads SGHAT; CDR2 reads FQDESV (reference sequence). The CDR3 DNA reads TGTGCCAGCAGATTAAGACAGGGATGGGACAATGAGCAGTTCTTC. This sequence encodes CASRLRQGWDNEQFF. The whole variable domain, filled in from reference TRBV11-1 and TRBJ2-1, reads EAEVAQSPRYKITEKSQAVAFWCDPISGHATLYWYRQILGQGPELLVQFQDESVVDDSQLPKDRFSAERLKGVDSTLKIQPAELGDSAMYLCASRLRQGWDNEQFFGPGTRLTVL.

This clonotype was counted between two and nine times. This chain uses TRBV20-1 with TRBJ2-1; 7 nucleotides align to TRBD2. This CDR3 has 14 amino acids. In germline, CDR1 is DFQATT, CDR2 SNEGSKA (reference sequence). The V gene end was trimmed by 6 bases and the J gene end by 0 bases; junction bases not matched to a gene: 5. The CDR3 is CSAPGTNSYNEQFF. CDR3 DNA: TGCAGTGCCCCCGGGACTAACTCCTACAATGAGCAGTTCTTC.

At least ten counts were recorded for this clonotype. At one end the junction does not follow the germline gene, possibly because of a read error. The rearrangement links TRBV4-3 to TRBJ2-3; D may be TRBD1 (5 bases). The length of the CDR3 is 13 residues. Germline V CDR1 and CDR2: LGHNA, YSLEER. The CDR3 protein is CASSQGESDTQYF. DNA of the CDR3: TGTGCCAGCAGCCAAGGGGAATCAGATACGCAGTATTTT.

This chain connects TRBV24-1 to TRBJ2-1; 9 bases are a match to TRBD2. V gave up 5 bases and J gave up 9 bases; unmatched junction bases: 1. The germline V gene encodes CDR1 KGHDR and CDR2 SFDVKD. The CDR3 is 12 residues long. DNA of the CDR3: TGTGCCACCAGTGGTAGCGGGAGTGAGCAGTTCTTC. It translates to CATSGSGSEQFF.

This clonotype turned up a few times. The rearrangement uses TRBV20-1 and TRBJ2-1, with 14 bases matching TRBD2. CDR3 length: 17 residues. V shed 0 bases and J 7 bases; nucleotides not matched to a gene: 8. Germline V gives CDR1 DFQATT, CDR2 SNEGSKA (reference sequence). The CDR3 spells CSARDRGLAGVANEQFF. The CDR3 coding sequence is TGCAGTGCTAGAGATAGGGGACTAGCGGGAGTGGCGAATGAGCAGTTCTTC.

The chain uses TRBV20-1 and TRBJ2-3; D is unresolved. The CDR3 sequence is 14 residues long. Germline CDR1 DFQATT, CDR2 SNEGSKA (reference sequence). Trimming removed 3 bases at V and 6 bases at J, with 16 bases between. The CDR3 DNA reads as TGCAGTGCTAGCAGCCGATCTCTAGAGGATACGCAGTATTTT. Its protein is CSASSRSLEDTQYF.

To note about this clonotype: One end of the junction does not line up with germline, which may come from a read error. The chain has TRBV7-9 and TRBJ2-7; the D call may be TRBD1 or TRBD2 (6 bases each). Germline V gene data show CDR1 as SEHNR and CDR2 as FQNEAQ (reference sequence). The CDR3 length is 14 residues. This CDR3 is CASSRGTGAYERYF. The CDR3 bases are TGTGCCAGCAGCCGGGGGACGGGGGCCTACGAGCGGTACTTC.

This rearrangement joins TRBV10-3 to TRBJ2-3; D is undetermined. The germline V and J ends were trimmed by 0 bases and 8 bases, with 15 bases remaining between them. Germline CDR1 reads ENHRY; CDR2 reads SYGVKD. The CDR3 loop spans 15 amino acids. CDR3 coding DNA: TGTGCCATCAGTGAGTCAGCGACACCTACGGGTACGCAGTATTTT. Translated, it gives CAISESATPTGTQYF.

A note on this clonotype: The junction and the germline gene differ at one end; a read error may be behind it. The V gene is TRBV5-1, the J gene TRBJ2-2; the D gene is possibly TRBD2 (5 bases). The CDR3 is 16 amino acids. The germline V gene encodes CDR1 SGHRS and CDR2 YFSETQ. The CDR3 region is CANSFTDGKNTGELFF. In DNA form, the CDR3 reads TGCGCCAACAGCTTTACGGACGGGAAAAACACCGGGGAGCTGTTTTTT. Drawing the rest from reference TRBV5-1 and TRBJ2-2, the complete variable domain is KAGVTQTPRYLIKTRGQQVTLSCSPISGHRSVSWYQQTPGQGLQFLFEYFSETQRNKGNFPGRFSGRQFSNSRSEMNVSTLELGDSALYLCANSFTDGKNTGELFFGEGSRLTVL.

The chain carries TRBV9 and TRBJ2-3, with no clear D. Germline V gives CDR1 SGDLS, CDR2 YYNGEE. There are 14 residues in the CDR3. V was clipped by 0 bases and J by 3 bases, with 8 bases between them. The CDR3 loop is CASSVERLTDTQYF. The CDR3, as DNA: TGTGCCAGCAGCGTAGAAAGACTTACAGATACGCAGTATTTT. The variable domain in full, with the rest retrieved from reference TRBV9 and TRBJ2-3, is DSGVTQTPKHLITATGQRVTLRCSPRSGDLSVYWYQQSLDQGLQFLIQYYNGEERAKGNILERFSAQQFPDLHSELNLSSLELGDSALYFCASSVERLTDTQYFGPGTRLTVL.

This clonotype appeared once. A junction boundary mismatches the germline segment, possibly from a read error. The genes are TRBV6-2 or TRBV6-3 and TRBJ2-4, with 9 bases aligning to TRBD1. The J call may be mistaken, given a closer DNA end match to TRBJ2-7. Germline assignment: CDR1 MNHEY and CDR2 SVGEGT. The CDR3 length is 15 residues. The CDR3 spells CAGSSTGTGSYEQYF. The DNA of the CDR3 is TGTGCCGGCAGTAGTACCGGGACAGGGTCCTACGAGCAGTACTTC.

In this sample, this clonotype turned up a few times. The chain carries TRBV5-1 and TRBJ2-3; D not certain. With 1 base removed from V and 0 bases from J, the gap between germline ends came to 15 bases. Germline V gene lookup returns CDR1 SGHRS and CDR2 YFSETQ. The CDR3 covers 17 residues. CDR3 in DNA: TGCGCCAGCAGCTTGAACCAAATGTGGTTTAGCACAGATACGCAGTATTTT. It encodes CASSLNQMWFSTDTQYF.

The V gene is TRBV7-2, the J gene TRBJ2-1; the D gene is possibly TRBD1 (5 bases). V shed 5 bases and J shed 13 bases, with 24 bases lying between them. There are 15 residues in the CDR3. From germline, CDR1 is SGHTA and CDR2 FQGNSA. CDR3: CASSVQVDSQETQFF. In DNA form, the CDR3 reads TGTGCCAGCAGCGTACAGGTCGATAGCCAAGAGACCCAGTTCTTC.

This clonotype was counted ten times or more. V and J are TRBV7-2 and TRBJ2-1; 10 bases line up with TRBD2. Germline CDR1 and CDR2: SGHTA and FQGNSA. The CDR3 is 16 residues long. The V segment lost 2 bases and the J segment 5 bases; nucleotides outside the gene matches: 6. CDR3: CASSLFGTSVNNEQFF. As DNA, the CDR3 is TGTGCCAGCAGCTTATTTGGGACTAGCGTTAACAATGAGCAGTTCTTC.

This clonotype appeared many times. The chain uses TRBV6-1 and TRBJ2-7; 8 nucleotides agree with TRBD1. The germline V gene encodes CDR1 MNHNS and CDR2 SASEGT. This CDR3 region has 16 residues. With 0 bases clipped from V and 6 bases from J, the junction kept 10 bases outside the gene matches. As DNA, the CDR3 is TGTGCCAGCAGTGAAGCCGTAGGACAGGGAAACAGCGAGCAGTACTTC. Protein sequence: CASSEAVGQGNSEQYF.

This clonotype was recorded a few times. The gene calls are TRBV29-1 and TRBJ1-1; D is unclear. CDR1 SQVTM and CDR2 ANQGSEA come from the germline V gene. The CDR3 length is 13 residues. The germline V and J ends were trimmed by 3 bases and 0 bases, with 8 bases remaining between them. CDR3 nucleotides: TGCAGCGTTGATGGGGTCCTGAACACTGAAGCTTTCTTT. Its translation is CSVDGVLNTEAFF.